This T cell receptor (beta chain) was sequenced during a study of blood T cell repertoires in COVID-19. The protocol was immunoSEQ multiplex PCR, while the TCRdb copy is restricted to in-frame clones and leaves out a portion. Among more than 200,000 clones listed, around 86% were seen once. The CDR3 sequence is 16 residues long. Germline V gene data show CDR1 as SGHVS and CDR2 as FNYEAQ. The V gene end was trimmed by 5 bases and the J gene end by 7 bases; junction bases not matched to a gene: 9. V and J are TRBV7-6 and TRBJ2-1, with 12 bases that match TRBD2. The receptor's source is a woman aged 55 to 70 with COVID-19, enrolled during active disease. What was sequenced was peripheral blood. This CDR3 is CASSAQKTSGSNEQFF. DNA of the CDR3: TGTGCCAGCAGCGCACAAAAGACTAGCGGGAGTAATGAGCAGTTCTTC.